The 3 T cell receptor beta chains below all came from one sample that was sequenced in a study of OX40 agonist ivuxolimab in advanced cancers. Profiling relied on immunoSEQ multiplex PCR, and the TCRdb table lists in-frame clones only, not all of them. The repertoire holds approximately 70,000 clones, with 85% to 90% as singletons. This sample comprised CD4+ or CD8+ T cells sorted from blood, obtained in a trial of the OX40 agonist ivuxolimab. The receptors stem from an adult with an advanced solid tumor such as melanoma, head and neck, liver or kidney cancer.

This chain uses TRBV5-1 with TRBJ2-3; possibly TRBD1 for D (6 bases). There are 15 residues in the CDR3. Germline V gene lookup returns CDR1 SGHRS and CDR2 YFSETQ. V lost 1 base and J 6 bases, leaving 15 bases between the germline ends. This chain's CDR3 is CASSLRQADLDTQYF. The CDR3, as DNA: TGCGCCAGCAGCTTGAGACAGGCCGACTTGGATACGCAGTATTTT.

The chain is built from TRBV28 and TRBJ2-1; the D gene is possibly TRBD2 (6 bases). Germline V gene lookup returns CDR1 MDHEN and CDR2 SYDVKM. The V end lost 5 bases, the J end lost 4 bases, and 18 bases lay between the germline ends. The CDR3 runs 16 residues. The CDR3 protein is CASSPPFAGSYNEQFF. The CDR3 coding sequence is TGTGCCAGCAGTCCGCCCTTTGCGGGGTCGTACAATGAGCAGTTCTTC.

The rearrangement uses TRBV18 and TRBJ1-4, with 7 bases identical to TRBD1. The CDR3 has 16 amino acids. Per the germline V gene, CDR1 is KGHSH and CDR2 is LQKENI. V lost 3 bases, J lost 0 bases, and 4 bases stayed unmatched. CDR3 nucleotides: TGTGCCAGCTCACCTGGACAGGCCTCAACTAATGAAAAACTGTTTTTT. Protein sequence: CASSPGQASTNEKLFF.